What follows are 4 T cell receptor beta chains derived from one specimen sequenced in a study of shared clonotypes between healthy human individuals. TCRdb keeps only in-frame clones here, not all; method: immunoSEQ multiplex PCR. The sample carries millions of clones, approximately 90% recorded once. The sample consisted of naive CD4+ T cells sorted from blood. This sample's subset: CD45RA+ positively selected. These receptors originate from a man between 18 and 29 years old in good health.

The chain has TRBV27 and TRBJ1-4; no clear D. Per the germline V gene, CDR1 is MNHEY and CDR2 is SMNVEV (reference sequence). Trimming pared 3 bases from V and 3 bases from J, leaving 11 bases between. CDR3 length equals 15 residues. CDR3 in amino acids: CASSLVGVSNEKLFF. For the CDR3, the DNA is TGTGCCAGCAGTTTGGTAGGCGTGTCTAATGAAAAACTGTTTTTT.

J is TRBJ2-7 and V is TRBV5-1; a possible D gene is TRBD1 (6 bases). Trimming took off 4 bases at V and 2 bases at J, with 13 bases between the two ends. The length of the CDR3 is 14 residues. Per the germline V gene, CDR1 is SGHRS and CDR2 is YFSETQ. Here the CDR3 DNA reads TGCGCCAGCAGCCCGACAGGCATTACCTACGAGCAGTACTTC. It is translated as CASSPTGITYEQYF. The whole variable domain, remainder taken from reference TRBV5-1 and TRBJ2-7, is KAGVTQTPRYLIKTRGQQVTLSCSPISGHRSVSWYQQTPGQGLQFLFEYFSETQRNKGNFPGRFSGRQFSNSRSEMNVSTLELGDSALYLCASSPTGITYEQYFGPGTRLTVT.

The chain is built from TRBV7-2 and TRBJ2-5; D call uncertain. Trimming left V 7 bases short and J 5 bases short, with 11 bases between. Germline CDR1 SGHTA, CDR2 FQGNSA. This CDR3 has 12 amino acids. The CDR3 region is CASNTPPETQYF. CDR3 in DNA: TGTGCCAGCAATACCCCTCCGGAGACCCAGTACTTC.

This rearrangement joins TRBV19 to TRBJ2-2, with a tentative D call TRBD2 (5 bases). The CDR3 is made up of 12 amino acids. V lost 7 bases and J 4 bases, leaving 7 bases between the germline ends. Germline CDR1 is LNHDA and CDR2 is SQIVND (reference sequence). The CDR3 region is CASTAGTGELFF. CDR3 bases: TGTGCCAGTACCGCGGGCACCGGGGAGCTGTTTTTT.